This entry features one T cell receptor (beta chain) sequence. Antigen unknown. This sample was included in a study of shared clonotypes between healthy human individuals. Study as a whole: CD8 memory received one plate per donor, CD8 naive two, CD4 memory three and CD4 naive three. Study observations and caveats: Sharing across four donors was highest in naive CD4 (roughly 5%) and lowest in memory CD8 (0.4%). Sharing of clonotypes among donors was expected to vary with sequencing depth.

Repertoires were generated with immunoSEQ multiplex PCR, while TCRdb's copy carries only in-frame clones and drops some. The table includes a few million clones, more than 85% detected once. Trimming at V came to 5 bases and at J to 5 bases, leaving 6 bases not matched to a gene. The CDR3 spans 14 residues. The V gene's germline CDR1 is SEHNR and CDR2 FQNEAQ (reference sequence). Researchers partitioned CD4+ cells into CD45RA+ naive and CD45RA-negative memory subsets. V gene TRBV7-9 combines with J gene TRBJ2-7; TRBD1 aligns across 10 bases. Source material: naive CD4+ T cells from PBMCs. As for subset: CD45RA+ positively selected. The source of this sequence is a man aged 18 to 29 in good health. Some clones in this sample may be carry-over from other donors' samples. The CDR3 spells CASSRGTGVNEQYF. CDR3 nucleotides: TGTGCCAGCAGCCGAGGGACAGGGGTGAACGAGCAGTACTTC.